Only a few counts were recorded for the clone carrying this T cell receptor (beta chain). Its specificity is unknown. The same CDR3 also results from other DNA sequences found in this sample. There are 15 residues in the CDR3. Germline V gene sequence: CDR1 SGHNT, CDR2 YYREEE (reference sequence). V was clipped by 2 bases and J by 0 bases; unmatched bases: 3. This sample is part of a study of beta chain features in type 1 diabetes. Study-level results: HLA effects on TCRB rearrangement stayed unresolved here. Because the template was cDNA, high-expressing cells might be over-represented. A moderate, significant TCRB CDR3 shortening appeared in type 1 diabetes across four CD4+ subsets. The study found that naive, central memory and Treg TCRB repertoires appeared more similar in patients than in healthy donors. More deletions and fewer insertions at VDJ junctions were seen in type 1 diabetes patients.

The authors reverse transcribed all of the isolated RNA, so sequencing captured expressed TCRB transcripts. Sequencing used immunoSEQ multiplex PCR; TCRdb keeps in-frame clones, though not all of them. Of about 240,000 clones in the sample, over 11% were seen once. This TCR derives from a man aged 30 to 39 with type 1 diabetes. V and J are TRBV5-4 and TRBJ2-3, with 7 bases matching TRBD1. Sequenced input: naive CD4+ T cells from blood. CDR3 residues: CASSLGGSSTDTQYF. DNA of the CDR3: TGTGCCAGCAGCTTAGGGGGCTCTAGCACAGATACGCAGTATTTT.